This T cell receptor beta chain was obtained from a study of shared clonotypes between healthy human individuals. General study points: Shared clonotypes across all four donors exceeded non-shared ones in generation probability. Sequencing depth was expected to influence donor clonotype sharing.

In the case of this clone: The antigen is unknown.

Produced via immunoSEQ multiplex PCR; TCRdb's table is partial and in-frame only. Here the sample spans some 2,500,000 clones, approximately 90% being singletons. The sample consisted of naive CD4+ T cells from PBMCs. Subset indicated: CD45RA+ positively selected. This sequence originates from a man younger than 35 in good health. Some clones in this sample may be carry-over from other donors' samples.

As DNA, the CDR3 is TGTGCCAGCAGCTTGACCGGGACAGGGCTATACGAGCAGTACTTC. Its translation: CASSLTGTGLYEQYF. This chain connects TRBV7-9 to TRBJ2-7, with TRBD1 identical over 9 bases. Germline-derived CDR1 and CDR2 are SEHNR and FQNEAQ (reference sequence). V trimming: 3 bases; J trimming: 4 bases; junction bases outside the gene matches: 7. The CDR3 has 15 residues.